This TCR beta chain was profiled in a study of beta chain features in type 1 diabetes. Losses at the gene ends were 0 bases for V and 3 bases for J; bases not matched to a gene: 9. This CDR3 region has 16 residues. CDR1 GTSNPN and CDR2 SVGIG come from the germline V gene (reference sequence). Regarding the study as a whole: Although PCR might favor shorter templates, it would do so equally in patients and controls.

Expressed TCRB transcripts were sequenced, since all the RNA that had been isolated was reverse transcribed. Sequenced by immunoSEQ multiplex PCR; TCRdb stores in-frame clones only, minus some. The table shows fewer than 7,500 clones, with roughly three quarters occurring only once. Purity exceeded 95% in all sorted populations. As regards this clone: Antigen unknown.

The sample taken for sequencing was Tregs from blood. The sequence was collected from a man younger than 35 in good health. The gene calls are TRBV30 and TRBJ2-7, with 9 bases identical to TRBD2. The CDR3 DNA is TGTGCCTGGAGTGTACCTGGCTCGACTAGCGGCTACGAGCAGTACTTC. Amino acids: CAWSVPGSTSGYEQYF.